Described below is a single T cell receptor beta chain sequence and its context. Its antigen is unidentified. A universal primer site arose from template switching, and cDNA bore unique molecular identifiers. TCRdb fed the 5' RACE reads into MiXCR, producing one record per CDR3 protein. The sample lists 420,000 or so distinct CDR3 sequences, approximately 17% seen once, with approximately 12% in the top ten. Trimming removed 7 bases from V and 0 bases from J, with 21 bases in between. There are 16 residues in the CDR3. CDR1 is DFQATT and CDR2 is SNEGSKA in the germline V gene (reference sequence). The data were obtained in a study of identical twins. Whole-study results and caveats: Abundant cord blood beta clonotypes carried fewer insertions; memory repertoires showed none. Models underpredicted monozygotic twin sharing of out-of-frame TCR alpha.

Every donor was a healthy Caucasian. The TCR comes from a man aged 50-59 years in good health. The specimen was naive T cells sorted from blood. The chain links TRBV20-1 to TRBJ1-1; D is unresolved. CDR3 in DNA: TGCAGTGTCATGAGAACCCCAGGACTAATGAACACTGAAGCTTTCTTT. It is translated as CSVMRTPGLMNTEAFF.